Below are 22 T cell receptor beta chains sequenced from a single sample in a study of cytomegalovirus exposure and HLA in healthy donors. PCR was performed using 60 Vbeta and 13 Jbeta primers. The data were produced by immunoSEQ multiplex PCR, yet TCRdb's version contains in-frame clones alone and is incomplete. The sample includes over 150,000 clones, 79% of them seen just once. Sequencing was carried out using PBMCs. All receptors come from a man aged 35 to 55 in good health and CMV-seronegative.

The CDR3 DNA sequence: TGTGCCAGCAGCCAAAGCAGCGTTAGCACAGATACGCAGTATTTT. Its translation: CASSQSSVSTDTQYF. The chain employs TRBV4-2 and TRBJ2-3; D remains unclear. CDR3 length equals 15 residues. Trimming left V 2 bases short and J 0 bases short, with 9 bases between. Germline assignment: CDR1 LGHNA and CDR2 YNFKEQ.

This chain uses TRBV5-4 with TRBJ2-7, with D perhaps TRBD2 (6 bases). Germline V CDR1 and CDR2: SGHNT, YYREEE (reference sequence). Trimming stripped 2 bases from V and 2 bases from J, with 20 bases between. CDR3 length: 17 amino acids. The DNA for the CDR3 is TGTGCCAGCAGCTTTAGGGCGGGGTCCCAAGGGGCCTACGAGCAGTACTTC. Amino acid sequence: CASSFRAGSQGAYEQYF.

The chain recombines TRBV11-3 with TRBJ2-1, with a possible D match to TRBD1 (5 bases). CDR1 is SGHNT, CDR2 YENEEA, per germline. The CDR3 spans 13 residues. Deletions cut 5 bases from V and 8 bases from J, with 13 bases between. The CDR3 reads CASSQQVIDEQFF. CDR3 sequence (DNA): TGTGCCAGCAGCCAACAGGTTATCGATGAGCAGTTCTTC.

The CDR3 loop reads CASSRSGEGYEQYF. The CDR3 coding sequence is TGTGCCAGCTCCCGGTCGGGGGAGGGATACGAGCAGTACTTC. V gene TRBV6-5 combines with J gene TRBJ2-7; the match to TRBD2 covers 7 bases. Germline trimming cut 8 bases from V and 4 bases from J; bases unmatched to any gene: 11. Per the germline V gene, CDR1 is MNHEY and CDR2 is SVGAGI. The CDR3 totals 14 residues.

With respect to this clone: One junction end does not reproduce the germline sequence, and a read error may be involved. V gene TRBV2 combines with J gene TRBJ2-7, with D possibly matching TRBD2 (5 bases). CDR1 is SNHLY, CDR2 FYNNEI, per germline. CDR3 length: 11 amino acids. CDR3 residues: CASSPGRTAKF. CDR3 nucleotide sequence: TGTGCCAGCAGCCCTGGCCGGACTGCGAAGTTC. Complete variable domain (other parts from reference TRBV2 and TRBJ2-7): EPEVTQTPSHQVTQMGQEVILRCVPISNHLYFYWYRQILGQKVEFLVSFYNNEISEKSEIFDDQFSVERPDGSNFTLKIRSTKLEDSAMYFCASSPGRTAKFGPGTRLTVT.

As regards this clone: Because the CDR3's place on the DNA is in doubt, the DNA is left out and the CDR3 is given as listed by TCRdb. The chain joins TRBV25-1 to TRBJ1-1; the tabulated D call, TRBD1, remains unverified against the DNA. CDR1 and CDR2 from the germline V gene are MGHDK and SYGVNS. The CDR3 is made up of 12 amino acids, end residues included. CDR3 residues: CASSEFGRGTFF.

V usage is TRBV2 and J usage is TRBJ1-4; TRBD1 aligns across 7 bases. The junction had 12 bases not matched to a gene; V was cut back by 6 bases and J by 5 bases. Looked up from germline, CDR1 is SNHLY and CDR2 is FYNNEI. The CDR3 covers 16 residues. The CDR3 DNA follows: TGTGCCAGCAGGGTCACTTCAGGGGGTCAGAATGAAAAACTGTTTTTT. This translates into CASRVTSGGQNEKLFF. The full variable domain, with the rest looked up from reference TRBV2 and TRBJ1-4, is EPEVTQTPSHQVTQMGQEVILRCVPISNHLYFYWYRQILGQKVEFLVSFYNNEISEKSEIFDDQFSVERPDGSNFTLKIRSTKLEDSAMYFCASRVTSGGQNEKLFFGSGTQLSVL.

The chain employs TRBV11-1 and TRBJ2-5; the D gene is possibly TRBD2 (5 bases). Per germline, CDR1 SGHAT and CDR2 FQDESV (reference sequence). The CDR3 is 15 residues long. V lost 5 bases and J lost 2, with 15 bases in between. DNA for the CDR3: TGTGCCAGCAGCCATCACTGGGAGCCACAAGAGACCCAGTACTTC. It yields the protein CASSHHWEPQETQYF.

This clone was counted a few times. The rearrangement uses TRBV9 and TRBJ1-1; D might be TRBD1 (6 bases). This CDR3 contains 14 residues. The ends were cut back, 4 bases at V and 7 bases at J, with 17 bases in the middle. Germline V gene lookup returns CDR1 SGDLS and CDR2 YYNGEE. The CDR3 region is CASSPRGGGGEAFF. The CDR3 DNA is TGTGCCAGCAGCCCGCGTGGGGGCGGAGGTGAAGCTTTCTTT.

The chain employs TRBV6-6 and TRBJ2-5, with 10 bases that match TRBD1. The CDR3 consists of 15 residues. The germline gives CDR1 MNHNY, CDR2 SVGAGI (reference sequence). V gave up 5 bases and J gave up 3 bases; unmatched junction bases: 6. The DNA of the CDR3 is TGTGCCAGCAGTCCGGTGGACAGGGGGGAAGAGACCCAGTACTTC. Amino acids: CASSPVDRGEETQYF.

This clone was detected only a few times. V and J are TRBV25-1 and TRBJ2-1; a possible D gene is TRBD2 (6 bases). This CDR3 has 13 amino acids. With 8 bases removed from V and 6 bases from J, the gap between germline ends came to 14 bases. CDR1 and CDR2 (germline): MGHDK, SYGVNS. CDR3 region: CASSGERANEQFF. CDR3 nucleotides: TGTGCCAGCTCTGGGGAGCGGGCCAATGAGCAGTTCTTC.

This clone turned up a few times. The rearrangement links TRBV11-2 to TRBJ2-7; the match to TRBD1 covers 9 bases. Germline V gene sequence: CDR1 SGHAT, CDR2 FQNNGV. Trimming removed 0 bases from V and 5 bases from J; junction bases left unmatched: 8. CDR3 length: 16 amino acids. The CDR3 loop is CASSLEVWTGDDEQYF. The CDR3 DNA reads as TGTGCCAGCAGCTTAGAGGTTTGGACAGGGGATGACGAGCAGTACTTC.

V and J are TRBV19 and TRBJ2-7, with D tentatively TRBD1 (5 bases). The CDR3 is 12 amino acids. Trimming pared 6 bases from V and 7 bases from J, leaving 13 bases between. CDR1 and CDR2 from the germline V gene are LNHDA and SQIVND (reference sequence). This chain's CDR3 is CASRGQPGEQYF. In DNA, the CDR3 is TGTGCCAGTAGGGGGCAACCGGGTGAGCAGTACTTC.

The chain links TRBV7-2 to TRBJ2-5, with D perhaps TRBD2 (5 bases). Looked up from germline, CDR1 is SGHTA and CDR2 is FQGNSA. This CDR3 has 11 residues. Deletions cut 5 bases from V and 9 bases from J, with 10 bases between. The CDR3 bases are TGTGCCAGCAGCCGCACCGGGGCCCAGTACTTC. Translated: CASSRTGAQYF.

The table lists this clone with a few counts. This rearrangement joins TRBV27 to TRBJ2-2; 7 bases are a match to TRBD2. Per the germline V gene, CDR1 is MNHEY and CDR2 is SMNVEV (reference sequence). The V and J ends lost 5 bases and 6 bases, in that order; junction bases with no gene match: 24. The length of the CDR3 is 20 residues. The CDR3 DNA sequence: TGTGCCAGCAGTCGCTCCTCTTCCCTGGTGGGGAGGGTTTGGGCCGGGGAGCTGTTTTTT. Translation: CASSRSSSLVGRVWAGELFF.

The CDR3 bases are TGTGCCAGTATGCGACAGGGAAGTTGGGATACGCAGTATTTT. Amino acids: CASMRQGSWDTQYF. This sequence joins TRBV19 and TRBJ2-3; 7 nucleotides agree with TRBD1. The CDR3 extends over 14 amino acids. CDR1 is LNHDA, CDR2 SQIVND, per germline (reference sequence). V trimming: 7 bases; J trimming: 6 bases; junction bases outside the gene matches: 10.

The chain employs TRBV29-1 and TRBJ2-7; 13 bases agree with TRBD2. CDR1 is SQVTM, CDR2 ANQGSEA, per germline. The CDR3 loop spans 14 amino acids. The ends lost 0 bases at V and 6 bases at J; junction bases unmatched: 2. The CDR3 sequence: CSVEEGLAGAEQYF. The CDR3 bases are TGCAGCGTTGAAGAAGGACTAGCGGGAGCCGAGCAGTACTTC.

CDR3 sequence: CSVGQGRSYEQYF. CDR3 in DNA: TGCAGCGTCGGGCAGGGGCGCTCCTACGAGCAGTACTTC. This chain uses TRBV29-1 with TRBJ2-7, with D possibly TRBD1 on 6 matching bases. This CDR3 has 13 residues. V was shortened by 6 bases and J by 0 bases, with 12 bases between the two germline ends. Germline CDR1 and CDR2: SQVTM and ANQGSEA.

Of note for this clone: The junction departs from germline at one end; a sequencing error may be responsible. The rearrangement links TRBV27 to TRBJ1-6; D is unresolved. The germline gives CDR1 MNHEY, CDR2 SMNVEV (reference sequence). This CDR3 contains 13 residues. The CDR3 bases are TGTGTCAGCAGTCGGGGCTATAATTCACCCCTCCACTTT. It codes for CVSSRGYNSPLHF.

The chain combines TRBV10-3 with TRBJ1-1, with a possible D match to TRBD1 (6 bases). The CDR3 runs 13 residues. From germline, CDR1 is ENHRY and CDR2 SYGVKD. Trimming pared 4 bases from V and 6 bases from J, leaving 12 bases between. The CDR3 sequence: CAISVKEGAEAFF. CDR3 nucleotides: TGTGCCATCAGTGTGAAAGAGGGGGCTGAAGCTTTCTTT.

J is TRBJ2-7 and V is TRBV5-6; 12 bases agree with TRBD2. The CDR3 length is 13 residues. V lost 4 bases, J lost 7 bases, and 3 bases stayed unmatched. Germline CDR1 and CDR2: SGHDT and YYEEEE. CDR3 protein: CASSLAGGQEQYF. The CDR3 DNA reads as TGTGCCAGCAGCCTAGCGGGAGGGCAAGAGCAGTACTTC.

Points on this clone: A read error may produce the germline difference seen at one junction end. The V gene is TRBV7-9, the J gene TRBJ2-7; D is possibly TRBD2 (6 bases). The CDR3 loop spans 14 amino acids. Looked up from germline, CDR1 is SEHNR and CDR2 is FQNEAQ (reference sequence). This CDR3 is CSSSLWDSVDEQYF. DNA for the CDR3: TGTTCCAGCAGCTTATGGGACTCGGTTGACGAGCAGTACTTC.